This entry concerns a single TCR beta chain. This sample stems from a study of tumor-infiltrating lymphocytes in oesophageal squamous cell carcinoma. Each CDR3 protein gets one entry after TCRdb re-called the PCR reads with MiXCR. The sample consists of about 11,000 distinct CDR3 sequences, under 60% of them appearing once. The CDR3 covers 17 residues. Germline-derived CDR1 and CDR2 are MGHRA and YSYEKL. The receptor comes from a male donor with esophageal squamous cell carcinoma. The sample consisted of esophageal tumor tissue. V and J are TRBV4-1 and TRBJ2-5; weak D call: TRBD1 (5 bases). Near its end, the DNA agrees better with TRBJ2-7, so the J call may be wrong. The chain's CDR3 is CASSPRVPLSLIYEQYF. As DNA, the CDR3 is TGCGCCAGCAGCCCCAGGGTTCCACTCTCCCTTATCTACGAGCAGTACTTC.